Listed below are T cell receptor beta chains from one sample, sequenced in a study of blood T cell repertoires in COVID-19. The method was immunoSEQ multiplex PCR; TCRdb's version includes in-frame clones alone and lacks a portion of them. There are some 88,000 clones in the sample; roughly 84% occur only once, and roughly 15% lies in the top ten. Sequences were obtained from peripheral blood. These receptors came from a woman aged 70-85 years with acute or convalescent COVID-19. CDR3s include the opening cysteine and the closing phenylalanine or tryptophan. Each record gives: clone size, V gene, J gene, CDR3 protein. Clone size appears in some rows only: once, few, many, or a class for an expanded clone.

.	TRBV7-9	TRBJ1-1	CASSSPQGLNTEAFF
few	TRBV10-1	TRBJ1-6	CASSQDSRRDSPLHF
.	TRBV4-1	TRBJ1-2	CASSHPTGGYGYTF
.	TRBV28	TRBJ2-5	CASSLVDGQGYSETQYF
.	TRBV11-2	TRBJ1-5	CASSTGQGPVQPQHF
.	TRBV4-3	TRBJ1-3	CASSQDTGNTIYF
.	TRBV5-1	TRBJ2-3	CASSSRTSGDLGTQYF
.	TRBV7-9	TRBJ1-4	CASSSSGATNEKLFF
.	TRBV10-3	TRBJ1-2	CAISDDGARRGGYTF
.	TRBV19	TRBJ1-2	CASSIEGTGHYGYTF
.	TRBV30	TRBJ2-1	CAWSEGQSSYNEQFF
.	TRBV28	TRBJ2-3	CASLDRVGDTQYF
.	TRBV29-1	TRBJ1-2	CSVKPTGLGYTF
.	TRBV11-2	TRBJ2-3	CASSVIRDRVNTQYF
.	TRBV18	TRBJ2-1	CASSQAVALQFVSEQFF
.	TRBV3-1/TRBV3-2	TRBJ2-5	CASSPSPGGVAQYF
.	TRBV11-2	TRBJ2-1	CASRTVRGPYNEQFF
.	TRBV7-9	TRBJ1-1	CASSLGTGLNTEAFF
.	TRBV20-1	TRBJ2-3	CSASIDGGADTQYF
.	TRBV7-9	TRBJ2-4	CASSFDSGGNIQYF
.	TRBV5-4	TRBJ1-1	CASSVQGFLTEAFF
.	TRBV19	TRBJ2-1	CASSIGSRGANEQFF
.	TRBV6-4	TRBJ2-1	CASSARDRVFDEQFF
.	TRBV7-9	TRBJ1-1	CASSIGLLAFF
once	TRBV2	TRBJ1-2	CASSELARDYGYTF
.	TRBV28	TRBJ2-2	CASSTGGPYGELFF
.	TRBV6-5	TRBJ2-5	CASSYGGRVGTQYF
.	TRBV28	TRBJ2-3	CASSGVSTDTQYF
.	TRBV19	TRBJ2-3	CASSIEQTDTQYF
.	TRBV9	TRBJ2-5	CASSVDVGGRETQYF
.	TRBV6-5	TRBJ1-1	CASSYSGGATEAFF
once	TRBV11-3	TRBJ2-5	CASSLRWWETQYF
few	TRBV18	TRBJ1-2	CASSGDRVGYGYTF
few	TRBV5-1	TRBJ1-3	CASTETVGNTIYF
.	TRBV18	TRBJ1-2	CASSPPGQVNYGYTF
.	TRBV3-1/TRBV3-2	TRBJ1-3	CASSPPGVLGNTIYF
once	TRBV9	TRBJ2-1	CASSPIGQYNEQFF
.	TRBV10-3	TRBJ2-5	CAAGQQGARETQYF